The 5 T cell receptor beta chains presented below share a single source sample, sequenced in a study of control samples from healthy donors and cancer patients. Measured with immunoSEQ multiplex PCR; TCRdb has only the in-frame clones, and not every one. The profile shows about 140,000 clones, about 90% of them singletons. The material sequenced was blood. Every receptor here comes from a man aged 18-30 years in good health.

The chain is built from TRBV13 and TRBJ1-1, with 7 bases that match TRBD1. The junction had 15 bases not matched to a gene; V was cut back by 4 bases and J by 10 bases. There are 15 residues in the CDR3. CDR1 is PRHDT and CDR2 is FYEKMQ in the germline V gene (reference sequence). CDR3 sequence reads: CASSSRRGGKGGAFF. In nucleotides, the CDR3 is TGTGCCAGCAGCTCCCGTAGAGGGGGCAAAGGGGGAGCTTTCTTT.

J is TRBJ2-3 and V is TRBV18, with 9 bases fitting TRBD2. Germline CDR1 KGHSH, CDR2 LQKENI. Losses at the gene ends were 8 bases for V and 1 base for J; bases not matched to a gene: 4. This CDR3 is built from 14 residues. In DNA, the CDR3 is TGTGCCAGCCGTCGGACTAGCGGCACAGATACGCAGTATTTT. Translated: CASRRTSGTDTQYF.

The rearrangement joins TRBV5-6 to TRBJ2-2, with a tentative D call TRBD1 (6 bases). CDR1 and CDR2 (germline): SGHDT, YYEEEE. This CDR3 has 16 amino acids. Deletions cut 3 bases from V and 3 bases from J, with 15 bases between. The CDR3 reads CASSSGQLRDTGELFF. The CDR3 coding sequence is TGTGCCAGCAGCTCCGGACAGCTACGAGACACCGGGGAGCTGTTTTTT.

The gene calls are TRBV5-1 and TRBJ2-1; 11 positions agree with TRBD2. V lost 0 bases to trimming and J lost 7 bases; unmatched junction nucleotides: 6. The germline CDR1 and CDR2 sequences are SGHRS and YFSETQ. This CDR3 region has 16 residues. The chain's CDR3 is CASSLVVAGGQNEQFF. Written as DNA, the CDR3 is TGCGCCAGCAGCTTGGTAGTAGCGGGGGGGCAAAATGAGCAGTTCTTC.

V usage is TRBV10-2 and J usage is TRBJ2-3; TRBD2 matches at 7 bases. V was clipped by 6 bases and J by 1 base; unmatched bases: 7. The CDR3 runs to 15 residues. The V gene's germline CDR1 is WSHSY and CDR2 SAAADI. DNA for the CDR3: TGCGCCAGCAGACAGACTAGCTCCGGCACAGATACGCAGTATTTT. This translates into CASRQTSSGTDTQYF.